The TCR beta chain described here comes from a study of T cell changes during pregnancy in multiple sclerosis. The table came from immunoSEQ multiplex PCR; TCRdb's copy has only in-frame clones and leaves some out. The sample has fewer than 70,000 clones; about 90% are singletons. The sequencing here drew on peripheral blood, taken in the second trimester of pregnancy. The origin of this receptor is a female donor in good health, enrolled as a control in a pregnancy study.

In DNA form, the CDR3 reads TGTGCCAGCTCTCCATCGGCGGAGGCTTTCTTT. Translation: CASSPSAEAFF. V usage is TRBV18 and J usage is TRBJ1-1, with D hard to call. Germline V gene data show CDR1 as KGHSH and CDR2 as LQKENI. V lost 6 bases, J lost 11 bases, and 13 bases lay in between. The CDR3 runs 11 residues. Together with reference TRBV18 and TRBJ1-1, the CDR3 gives the full variable domain: NAGVMQNPRHLVRRRGQEARLRCSPMKGHSHVYWYRQLPEEGLKFMVYLQKENIIDESGMPKERFSAEFPKEGPSILRIQQVVRGDSAAYFCASSPSAEAFFGQGTRLTVV.